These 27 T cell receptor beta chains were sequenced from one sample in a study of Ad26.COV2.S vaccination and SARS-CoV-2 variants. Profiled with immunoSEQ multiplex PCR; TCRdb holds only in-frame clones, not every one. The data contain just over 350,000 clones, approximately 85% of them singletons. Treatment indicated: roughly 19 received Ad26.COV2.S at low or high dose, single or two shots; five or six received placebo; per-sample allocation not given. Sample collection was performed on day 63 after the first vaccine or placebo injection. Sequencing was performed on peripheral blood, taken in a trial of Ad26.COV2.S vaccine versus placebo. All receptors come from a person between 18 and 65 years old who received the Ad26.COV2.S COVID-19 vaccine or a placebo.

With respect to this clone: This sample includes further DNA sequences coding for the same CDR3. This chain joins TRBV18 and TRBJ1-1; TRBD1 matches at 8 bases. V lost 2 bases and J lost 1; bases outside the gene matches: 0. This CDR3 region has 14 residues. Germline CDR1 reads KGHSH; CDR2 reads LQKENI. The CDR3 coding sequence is TGTGCCAGCTCACCAGGACAGGGGAACACTGAAGCTTTCTTT. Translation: CASSPGQGNTEAFF. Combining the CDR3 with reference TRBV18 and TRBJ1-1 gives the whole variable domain NAGVMQNPRHLVRRRGQEARLRCSPMKGHSHVYWYRQLPEEGLKFMVYLQKENIIDESGMPKERFSAEFPKEGPSILRIQQVVRGDSAAYFCASSPGQGNTEAFFGQGTRLTVV.

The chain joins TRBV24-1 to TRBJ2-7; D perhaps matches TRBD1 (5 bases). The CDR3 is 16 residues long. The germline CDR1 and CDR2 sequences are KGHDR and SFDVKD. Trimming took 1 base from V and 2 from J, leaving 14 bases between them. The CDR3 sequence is CATSDFGHPEAYEQYF. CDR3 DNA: TGTGCCACCAGTGATTTTGGACACCCAGAGGCCTACGAGCAGTACTTC.

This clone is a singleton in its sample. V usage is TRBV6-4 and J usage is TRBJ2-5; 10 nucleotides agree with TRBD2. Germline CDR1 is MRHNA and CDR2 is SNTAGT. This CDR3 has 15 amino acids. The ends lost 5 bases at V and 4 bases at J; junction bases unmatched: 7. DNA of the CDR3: TGTGCCAGCAGTTTTGGGAGCGGGGGGGGAGAGACCCAGTACTTC. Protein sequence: CASSFGSGGGETQYF.

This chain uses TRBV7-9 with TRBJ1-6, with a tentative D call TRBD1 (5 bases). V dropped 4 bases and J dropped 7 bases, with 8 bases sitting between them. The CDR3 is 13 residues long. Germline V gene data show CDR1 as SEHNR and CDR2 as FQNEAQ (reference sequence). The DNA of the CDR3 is TGTGCCAGCAGCTCGGGGGGGAATTCACCCCTCCACTTT. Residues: CASSSGGNSPLHF.

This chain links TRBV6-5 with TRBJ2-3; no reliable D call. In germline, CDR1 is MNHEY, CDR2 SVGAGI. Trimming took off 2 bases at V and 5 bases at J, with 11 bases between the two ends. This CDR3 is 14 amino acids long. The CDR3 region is CASSYTTGVDTQYF. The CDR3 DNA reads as TGTGCCAGCAGTTACACTACGGGCGTAGATACGCAGTATTTT.

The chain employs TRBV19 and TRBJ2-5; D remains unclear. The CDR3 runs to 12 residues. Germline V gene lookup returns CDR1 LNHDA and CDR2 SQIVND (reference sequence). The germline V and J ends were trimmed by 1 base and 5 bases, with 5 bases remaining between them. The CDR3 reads CASSIGAETQYF. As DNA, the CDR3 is TGTGCCAGTAGTATAGGGGCGGAGACCCAGTACTTC.

The CDR3 DNA sequence: TGTGCCAGCAGCCCAGGGTCCCGTAACCCCATTCAGTACTTC. Its protein product is CASSPGSRNPIQYF. The chain carries TRBV14 and TRBJ2-4; TRBD1 is a possible D gene (5 bases). The CDR3 length is 14 residues. The germline V gene has CDR1 SGHDN and CDR2 FVKESK. Trimming cost V 4 bases and J 9 bases, with 16 bases left between them.

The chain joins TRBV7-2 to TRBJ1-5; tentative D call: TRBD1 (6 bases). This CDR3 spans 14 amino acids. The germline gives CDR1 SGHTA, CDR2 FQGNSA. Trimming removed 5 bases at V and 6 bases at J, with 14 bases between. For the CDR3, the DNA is TGTGCCAGCAGCCTCGGACAGTCCGCTCAGCCCCAGCATTTT. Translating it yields CASSLGQSAQPQHF. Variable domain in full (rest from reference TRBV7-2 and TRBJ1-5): GAGVSQSPSNKVTEKGKDVELRCDPISGHTALYWYRQSLGQGLEFLIYFQGNSAPDKSGLPSDRFSAERTGGSVSTLTIQRTQQEDSAVYLCASSLGQSAQPQHFGDGTRLSIL.

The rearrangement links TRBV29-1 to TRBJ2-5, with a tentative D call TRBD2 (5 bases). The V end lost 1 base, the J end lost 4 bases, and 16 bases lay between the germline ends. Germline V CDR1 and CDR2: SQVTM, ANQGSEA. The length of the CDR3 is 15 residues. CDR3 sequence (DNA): TGCAGCGTTGAAGTTGGAGCTAGCATCGGAGAGACCCAGTACTTC. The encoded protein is CSVEVGASIGETQYF.

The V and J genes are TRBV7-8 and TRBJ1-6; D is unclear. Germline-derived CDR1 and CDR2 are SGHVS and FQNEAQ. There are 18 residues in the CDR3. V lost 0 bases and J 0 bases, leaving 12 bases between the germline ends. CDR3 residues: CASSLAGDADSYNSPLHF. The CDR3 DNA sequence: TGTGCCAGCAGCTTAGCGGGAGACGCCGACTCCTATAATTCACCCCTCCACTTT.

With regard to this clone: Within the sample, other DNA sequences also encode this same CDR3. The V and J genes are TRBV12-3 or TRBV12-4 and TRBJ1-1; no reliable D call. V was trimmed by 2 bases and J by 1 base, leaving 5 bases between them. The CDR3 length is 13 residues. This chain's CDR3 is CASSLTGNTEAFF. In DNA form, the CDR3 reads TGTGCCAGCAGTTTAACCGGGAACACTGAAGCTTTCTTT.

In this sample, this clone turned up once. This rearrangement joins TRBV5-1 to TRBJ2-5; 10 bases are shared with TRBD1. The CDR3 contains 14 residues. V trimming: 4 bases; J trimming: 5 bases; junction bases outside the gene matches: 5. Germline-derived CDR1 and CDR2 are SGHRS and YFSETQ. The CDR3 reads CASSADRGRETQYF. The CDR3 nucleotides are TGCGCCAGCAGCGCGGACAGGGGGAGGGAGACCCAGTACTTC.

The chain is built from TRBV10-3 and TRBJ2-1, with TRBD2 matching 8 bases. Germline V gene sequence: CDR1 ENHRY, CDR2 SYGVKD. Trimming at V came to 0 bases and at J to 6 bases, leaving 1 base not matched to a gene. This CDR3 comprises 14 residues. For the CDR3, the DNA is TGTGCCATCAGTGAGTCAAGCGGGAGCAATGAGCAGTTCTTC. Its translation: CAISESSGSNEQFF.

The chain's CDR3 is CASSWTVAADGYTF. For the CDR3, the DNA is TGTGCCAGCAGCTGGACAGTGGCTGCAGATGGCTACACCTTC. This chain links TRBV5-5 with TRBJ1-2; D is possibly TRBD1 (6 bases). This CDR3 has 14 amino acids. Looked up from germline, CDR1 is SGHKS and CDR2 is YYEKEE (reference sequence). V lost 3 bases and J lost 6, with 15 bases in between.

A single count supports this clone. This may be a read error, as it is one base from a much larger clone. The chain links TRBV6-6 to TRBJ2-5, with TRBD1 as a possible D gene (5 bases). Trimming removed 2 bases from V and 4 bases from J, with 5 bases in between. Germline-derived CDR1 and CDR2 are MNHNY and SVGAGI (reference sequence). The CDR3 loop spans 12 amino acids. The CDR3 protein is CASSYRGETQYF. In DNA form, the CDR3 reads TGTGCCAGCAGTTACAGGGGAGAGACCCAGTACTTC.

The CDR3 protein is CASSWLPPYEQYF. The DNA of the CDR3 is TGTGCCAGCAGCTGGCTACCCCCCTACGAGCAGTACTTC. The J gene is TRBJ2-7, the V gene TRBV7-9, with unresolved D. V dropped 4 bases and J dropped 2 bases, with 9 bases sitting between them. Germline loops: CDR1 SEHNR, CDR2 FQNEAQ (reference sequence). The CDR3 has 13 amino acids.

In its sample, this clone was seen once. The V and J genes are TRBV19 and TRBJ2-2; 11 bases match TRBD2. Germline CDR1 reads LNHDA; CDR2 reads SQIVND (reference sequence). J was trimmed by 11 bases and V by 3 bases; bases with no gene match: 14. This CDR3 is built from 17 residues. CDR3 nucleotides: TGTGCCAGTAGTATCGATGGCCTAGCGGGGGGATTAAGTGAGCTGTTTTTT. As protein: CASSIDGLAGGLSELFF.

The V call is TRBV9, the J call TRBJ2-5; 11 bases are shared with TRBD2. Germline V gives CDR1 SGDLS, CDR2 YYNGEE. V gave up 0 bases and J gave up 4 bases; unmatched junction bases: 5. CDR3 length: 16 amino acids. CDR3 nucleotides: TGTGCCAGCAGCGTAGGCTTACTAGCGGGGGTAGAGACCCAGTACTTC. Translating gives CASSVGLLAGVETQYF.

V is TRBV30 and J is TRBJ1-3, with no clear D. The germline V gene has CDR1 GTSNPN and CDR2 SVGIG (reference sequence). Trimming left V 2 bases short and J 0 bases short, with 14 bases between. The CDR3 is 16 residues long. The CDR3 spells CAWSSPGRLSGNTIYF. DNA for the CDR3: TGTGCCTGGAGTTCCCCCGGACGGCTCTCTGGAAACACCATATATTTT.

The CDR3 spells CASSPVGQKTNYGYTF. The CDR3 DNA is TGTGCCAGCTCACCAGTGGGACAGAAAACTAACTATGGCTACACCTTC. The rearrangement uses TRBV18 and TRBJ1-2, with TRBD1 matching over 7 bases. Germline V lookup: CDR1 KGHSH, CDR2 LQKENI. This CDR3 comprises 16 residues. The junction had 6 bases not matched to a gene; V was cut back by 2 bases and J by 0 bases.

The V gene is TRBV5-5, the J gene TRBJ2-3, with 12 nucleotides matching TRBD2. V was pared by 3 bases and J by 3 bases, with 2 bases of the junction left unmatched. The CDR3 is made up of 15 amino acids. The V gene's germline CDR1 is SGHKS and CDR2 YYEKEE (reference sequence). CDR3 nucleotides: TGTGCCAGCAGCTATGGACTAGCGGGGACAGATACGCAGTATTTT. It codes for CASSYGLAGTDTQYF.

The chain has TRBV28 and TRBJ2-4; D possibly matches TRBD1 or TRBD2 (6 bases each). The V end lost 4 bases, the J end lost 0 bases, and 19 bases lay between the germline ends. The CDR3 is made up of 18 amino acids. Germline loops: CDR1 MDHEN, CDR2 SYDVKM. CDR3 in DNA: TGTGCCAGCAGTTCGGGGGCAAGTGGGCGGTTAGCCAAAAACATTCAGTACTTC. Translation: CASSSGASGRLAKNIQYF.

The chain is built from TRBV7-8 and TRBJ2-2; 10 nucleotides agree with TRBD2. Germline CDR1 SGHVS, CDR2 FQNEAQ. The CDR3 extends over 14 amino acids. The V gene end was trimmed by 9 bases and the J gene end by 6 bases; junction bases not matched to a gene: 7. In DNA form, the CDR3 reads TGTGCCAGTCGGCTAGCGGGAGTACCCGGGGAGCTGTTTTTT. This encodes CASRLAGVPGELFF.

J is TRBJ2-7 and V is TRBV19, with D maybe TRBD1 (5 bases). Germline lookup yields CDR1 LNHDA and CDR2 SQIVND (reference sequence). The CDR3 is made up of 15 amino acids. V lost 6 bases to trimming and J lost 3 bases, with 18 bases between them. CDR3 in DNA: TGTGCCAGTAGAGAGACAGTCGCAGGGTACTACGAGCAGTACTTC. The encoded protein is CASRETVAGYYEQYF.

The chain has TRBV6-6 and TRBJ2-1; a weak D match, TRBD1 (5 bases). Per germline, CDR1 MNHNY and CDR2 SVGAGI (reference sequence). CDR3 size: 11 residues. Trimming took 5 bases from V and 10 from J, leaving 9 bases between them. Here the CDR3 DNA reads TGTGCCAGCAGTCCAGGGCGAGAGCAGTTCTTC. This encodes CASSPGREQFF.

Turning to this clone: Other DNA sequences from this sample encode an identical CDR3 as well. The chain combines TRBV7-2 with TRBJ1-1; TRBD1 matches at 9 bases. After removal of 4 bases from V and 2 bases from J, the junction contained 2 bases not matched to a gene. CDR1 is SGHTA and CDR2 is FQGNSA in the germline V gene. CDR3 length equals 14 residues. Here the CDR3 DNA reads TGTGCCAGCAGCTGGGGACAGGGTAACACTGAAGCTTTCTTT. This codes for CASSWGQGNTEAFF.

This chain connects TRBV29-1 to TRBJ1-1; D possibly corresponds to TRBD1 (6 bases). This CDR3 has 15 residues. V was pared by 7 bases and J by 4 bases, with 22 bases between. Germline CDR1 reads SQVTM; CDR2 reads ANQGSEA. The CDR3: CSARRSGERATEAFF. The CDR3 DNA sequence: TGCAGCGCCCGAAGGTCAGGGGAGAGGGCCACTGAAGCTTTCTTT.